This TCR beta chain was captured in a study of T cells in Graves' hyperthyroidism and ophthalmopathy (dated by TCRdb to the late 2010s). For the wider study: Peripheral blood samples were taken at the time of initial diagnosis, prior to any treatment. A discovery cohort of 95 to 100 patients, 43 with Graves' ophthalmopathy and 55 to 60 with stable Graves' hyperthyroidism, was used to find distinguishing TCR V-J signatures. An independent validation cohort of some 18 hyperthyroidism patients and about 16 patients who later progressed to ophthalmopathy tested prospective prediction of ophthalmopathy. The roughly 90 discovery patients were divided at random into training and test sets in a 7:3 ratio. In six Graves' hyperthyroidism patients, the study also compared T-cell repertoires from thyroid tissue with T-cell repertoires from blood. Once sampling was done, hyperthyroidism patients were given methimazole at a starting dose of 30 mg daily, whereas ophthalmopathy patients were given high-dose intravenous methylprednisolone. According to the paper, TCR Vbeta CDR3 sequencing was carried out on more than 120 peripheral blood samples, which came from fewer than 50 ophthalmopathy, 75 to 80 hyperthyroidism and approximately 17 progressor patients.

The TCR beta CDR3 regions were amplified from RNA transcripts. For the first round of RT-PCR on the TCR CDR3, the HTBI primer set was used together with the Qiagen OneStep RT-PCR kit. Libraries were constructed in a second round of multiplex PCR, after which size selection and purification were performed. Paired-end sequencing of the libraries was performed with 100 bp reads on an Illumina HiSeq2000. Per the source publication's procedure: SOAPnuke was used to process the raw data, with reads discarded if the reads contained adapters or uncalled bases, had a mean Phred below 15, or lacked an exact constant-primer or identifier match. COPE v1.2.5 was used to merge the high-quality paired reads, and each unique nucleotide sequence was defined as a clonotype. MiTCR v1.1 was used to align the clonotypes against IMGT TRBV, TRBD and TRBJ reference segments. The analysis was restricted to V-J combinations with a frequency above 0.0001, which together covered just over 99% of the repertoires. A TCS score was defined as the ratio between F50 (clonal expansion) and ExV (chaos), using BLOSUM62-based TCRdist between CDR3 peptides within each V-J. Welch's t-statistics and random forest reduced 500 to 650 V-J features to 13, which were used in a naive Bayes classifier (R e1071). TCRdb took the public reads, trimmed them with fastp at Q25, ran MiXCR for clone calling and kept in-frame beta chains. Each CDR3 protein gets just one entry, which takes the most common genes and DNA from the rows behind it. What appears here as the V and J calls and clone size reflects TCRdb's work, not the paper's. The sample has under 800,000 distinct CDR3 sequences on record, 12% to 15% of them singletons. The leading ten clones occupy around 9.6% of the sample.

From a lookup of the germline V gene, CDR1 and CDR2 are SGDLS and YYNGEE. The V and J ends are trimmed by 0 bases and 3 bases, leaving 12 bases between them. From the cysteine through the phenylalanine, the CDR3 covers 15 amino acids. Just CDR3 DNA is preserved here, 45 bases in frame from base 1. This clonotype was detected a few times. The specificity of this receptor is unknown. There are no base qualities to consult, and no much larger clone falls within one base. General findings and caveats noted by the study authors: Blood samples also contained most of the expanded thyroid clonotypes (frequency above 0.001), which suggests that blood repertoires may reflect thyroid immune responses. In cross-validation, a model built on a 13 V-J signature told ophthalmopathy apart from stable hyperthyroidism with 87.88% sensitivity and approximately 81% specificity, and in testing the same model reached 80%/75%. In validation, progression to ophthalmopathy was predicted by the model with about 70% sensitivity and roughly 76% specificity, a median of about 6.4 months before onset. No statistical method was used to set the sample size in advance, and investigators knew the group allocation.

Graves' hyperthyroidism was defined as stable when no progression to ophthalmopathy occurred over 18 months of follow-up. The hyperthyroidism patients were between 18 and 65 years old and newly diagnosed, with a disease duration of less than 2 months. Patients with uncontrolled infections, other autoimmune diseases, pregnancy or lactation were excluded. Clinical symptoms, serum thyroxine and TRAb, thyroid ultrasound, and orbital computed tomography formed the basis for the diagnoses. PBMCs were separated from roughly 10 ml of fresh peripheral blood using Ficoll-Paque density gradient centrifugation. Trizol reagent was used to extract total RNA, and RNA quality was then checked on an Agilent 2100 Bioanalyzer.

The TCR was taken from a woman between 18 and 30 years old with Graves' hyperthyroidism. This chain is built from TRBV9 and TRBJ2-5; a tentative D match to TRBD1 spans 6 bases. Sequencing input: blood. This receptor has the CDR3 CASSVGGQRKETQYF. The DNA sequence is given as TGTGCCAGCAGCGTAGGAGGACAGAGAAAAGAGACCCAGTACTTC.